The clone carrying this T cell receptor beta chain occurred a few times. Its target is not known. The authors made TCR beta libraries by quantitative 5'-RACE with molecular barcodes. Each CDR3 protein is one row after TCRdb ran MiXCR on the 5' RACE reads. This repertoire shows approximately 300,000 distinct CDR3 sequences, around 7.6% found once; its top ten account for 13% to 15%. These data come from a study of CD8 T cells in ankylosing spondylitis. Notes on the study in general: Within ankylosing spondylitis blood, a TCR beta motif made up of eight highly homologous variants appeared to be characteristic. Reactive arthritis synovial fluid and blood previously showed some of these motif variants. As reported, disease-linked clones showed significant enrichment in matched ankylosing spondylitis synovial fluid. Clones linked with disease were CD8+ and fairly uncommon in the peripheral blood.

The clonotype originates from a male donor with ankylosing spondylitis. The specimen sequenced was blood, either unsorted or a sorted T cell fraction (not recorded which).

The CDR3 region is CASSPPGQVSYNEQFF. CDR3 DNA sequence: TGTGCCAGCTCACCACCGGGACAGGTTTCTTACAATGAGCAGTTCTTC. J is TRBJ2-1 and V is TRBV18, with 8 bases lining up with TRBD1. J lost 4 bases, V lost 0 bases, and 5 bases had no gene match. CDR3 length: 16 amino acids. Germline V gives CDR1 KGHSH, CDR2 LQKENI. Full variable domain (remainder filled in from reference TRBV18 and TRBJ2-1): NAGVMQNPRHLVRRRGQEARLRCSPMKGHSHVYWYRQLPEEGLKFMVYLQKENIIDESGMPKERFSAEFPKEGPSILRIQQVVRGDSAAYFCASSPPGQVSYNEQFFGPGTRLTVL.